This T cell receptor (beta chain) was identified during a study of blood T cell repertoires in COVID-19. On the study more broadly: Acute-phase and convalescent COVID-19 samples originated in the United States, Italy and Spain. T cells, B-cell-depleted T cells, or PBMCs provided the cDNA or gDNA that served as material.

CDR3 length: 15 residues. Germline V lookup: CDR1 LNHDA, CDR2 SQIVND (reference sequence). The V segment lost 5 bases and the J segment 2 bases; nucleotides outside the gene matches: 3. Per the authors' pipeline: Reference gene primer amplification in the assay estimated nucleated cell counts. Using immunoSEQ multiplex PCR, the repertoire was profiled, and TCRdb retains in-frame clones only, with some absent. That table supplies the V and J calls and clone size; D and trimming were determined from the DNA. The sample records around 100,000 clones, about 90% being singletons. A single count supports this clone.

The sample consisted of peripheral blood. This receptor was obtained from a human donor in a cohort sampled during active COVID-19. This rearrangement joins TRBV19 to TRBJ2-6; 7 nucleotides line up with TRBD2. The CDR3 is CASSPREAGANVLTF. CDR3 bases: TGTGCCAGTAGTCCTCGGGAGGCTGGGGCCAACGTCCTGACTTTC.